This T cell receptor beta chain was identified in a study of T cell repertoires in cytomegalovirus infection. About the research overall: An indication of both CMV infection and matching HLA type came from public TCR beta signatures. Study findings and constraints: In two of eight donors, the top clonotype was HLA-C-restricted CMV-specific.

This clonotype was seen many times. Antigen: not known. Trimming cost V 1 base and J 5 bases, with 11 bases left between them. The CDR3 runs 14 residues. Germline CDR1 reads SGHAT; CDR2 reads FQNNGV. MiXCR was run by TCRdb on the reads, yielding one entry per CDR3 protein. The sample shows about 490,000 distinct CDR3 sequences, around 11% of them seen only once. This sequence was found in a human donor in good health (CMV status not recorded). Some clones in this sample may be carry-over from other donors' samples. Material for sequencing was PBMCs. The V call is TRBV11-2, the J call TRBJ2-5, with D possibly TRBD1 on 5 matching bases. CDR3: CASSLGRAGETQYF. The CDR3 region has the DNA TGTGCCAGCAGCTTAGGCAGGGCCGGGGAGACCCAGTACTTC.